This T cell receptor (beta chain) originates from a study of blood T cell repertoires in COVID-19 (dated by TCRdb to about 2020). Some background on the complete study: Samples from collaborators originated in the United States, Italy and Spain and spanned both the acute and convalescent phases of COVID-19. Where available, HLA class I and class II types were obtained from metadata supplied by the sample provider rather than from assay-based typing. The sample metadata nearly always contained a de-identified subject ID, COVID-19 status, age in years and sex. Subjects who had been exposed to COVID-19, were actively infected with it, or had recovered from it provided the deeply sampled blood TCRbeta repertoires that made up the dataset. The samples were drawn from two sources: the first 160 participants of the ongoing ImmuneRACE study, and 1,200 or so subjects contributed by 6 global collaborators. The prospective study material was composed of cDNA or gDNA derived from T cells, B-cell-depleted T cells, or PBMCs. The repertoires were released in a freely available public database intended as a resource for research on the immune response to SARS-CoV-2.

Overall results and qualifications from the work: The quantity of clinical and demographic metadata differed by source and by participant and was supplied without curation.

On this clone itself: No antigen is known for it. There are no base qualities to consult, and no much larger clone falls within one base.

Participants in the prospective study were aged about 18 to 95 years, lived in 20 to 30 United States geographic areas, and enrolled through a virtual design. To assign participants to cohorts, the prospective study relied on clinical history that participants themselves reported in a screening survey and a study questionnaire. Exposed participants had been in contact with someone with a PCR-confirmed or clinician-diagnosed COVID-19 case within 2 weeks of study entry. In the prospective study, whole blood, serum and a nasopharyngeal or oropharyngeal swab were collected from each participant by mobile phlebotomists. Prospective study participants could optionally give additional blood draws and questionnaires over an approximately two-month period. Prospective study blood samples were shipped either frozen or at room temperature before DNA extraction. TCRbeta CDR3 regions were amplified from genomic DNA by means of the immunoSEQ Assay, a bias-controlled multiplex PCR. Regarding the original processing steps: Within the assay, amplification of reference gene primers was used to estimate how many nucleated cells each sample contained. To quantify the absolute abundance of each unique TCRbeta CDR3 rearrangement, sequence reads were collapsed and filtered. Productive Simpson clonality was computed per sample as the square root of Simpson's diversity index over productive rearrangements. In its TCRdb copy, this immuneACCESS table keeps in-frame sequences only and misses some clones. Where compared with another copy, unresolved V genes explain less than half of these, and the others have no known cause. The V and J calls and clone size are taken from that table; D and trimming were inferred from the DNA. The sample table records 210,000 or so clones; about 87% of these occur just once. Clones ranked in the top ten supply about 4% of the sample.

The sequenced material came from PBMCs or T cells enriched from blood (not recorded which). The sequence came from a young woman who had been exposed to COVID-19.

CDR3 region: CASSERTASGNTIYF. Read as DNA, the sequence is TGTGCCAGCAGTGAACGCACAGCATCTGGAAACACCATATATTTT. Recombination joined TRBV25-1 with TRBJ1-3; there is no confident call for the D gene. According to the germline V gene, CDR1 reads MGHDK and CDR2 reads SYGVNS. The V and J ends are trimmed by 2 bases and 1 base, leaving 9 bases between them. Including cysteine and phenylalanine, the CDR3 has 15 amino acids. Only the CDR3 region is kept as DNA, spanning 45 bases read in frame from base 1.